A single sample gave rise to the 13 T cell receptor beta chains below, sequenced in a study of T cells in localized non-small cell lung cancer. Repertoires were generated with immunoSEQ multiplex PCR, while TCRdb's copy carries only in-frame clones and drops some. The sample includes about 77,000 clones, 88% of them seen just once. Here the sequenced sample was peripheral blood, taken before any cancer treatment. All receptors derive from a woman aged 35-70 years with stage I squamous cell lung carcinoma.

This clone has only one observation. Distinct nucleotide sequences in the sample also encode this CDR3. CDR3 bases: TGTGCCAGCAGCTTAGAAGCGGGGGGCTACGAGCAGTACTTC. It encodes CASSLEAGGYEQYF. V is TRBV7-6 and J is TRBJ2-7; 9 nucleotides align to TRBD2. Looked up from germline, CDR1 is SGHVS and CDR2 is FNYEAQ. This CDR3 region has 14 residues. The V segment lost 1 base and the J segment 3 bases; nucleotides outside the gene matches: 1.

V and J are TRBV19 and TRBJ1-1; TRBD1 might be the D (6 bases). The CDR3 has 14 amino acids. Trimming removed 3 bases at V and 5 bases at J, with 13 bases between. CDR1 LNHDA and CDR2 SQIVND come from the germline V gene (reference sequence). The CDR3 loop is CASSIQGRGTEAFF. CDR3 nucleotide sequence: TGTGCCAGTAGTATCCAGGGAAGGGGGACTGAAGCTTTCTTT.

In DNA form, the CDR3 reads TGTGCCAGTAATCTGGGAGGGGGGATAACTGAAGCTTTCTTT. Residues: CASNLGGGITEAFF. This chain joins TRBV19 and TRBJ1-1; perhaps TRBD1 as D (6 bases). Germline CDR1 is LNHDA and CDR2 is SQIVND (reference sequence). V was trimmed by 7 bases and J by 5 bases, leaving 17 bases between them. The CDR3 runs to 14 residues.

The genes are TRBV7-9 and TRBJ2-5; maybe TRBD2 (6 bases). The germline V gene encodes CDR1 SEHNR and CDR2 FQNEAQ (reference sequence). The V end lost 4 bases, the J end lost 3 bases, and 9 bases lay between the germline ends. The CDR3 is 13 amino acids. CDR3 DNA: TGTGCCAGCAGCTGGGGGGTGAAAGAGACCCAGTACTTC. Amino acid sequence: CASSWGVKETQYF.

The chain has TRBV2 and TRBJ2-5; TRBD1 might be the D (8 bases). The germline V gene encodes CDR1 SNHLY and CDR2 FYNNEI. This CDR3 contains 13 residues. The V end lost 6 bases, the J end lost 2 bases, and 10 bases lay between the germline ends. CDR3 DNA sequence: TGTGCCAGCAGACAGGGGGGGCAAGAGACCCAGTACTTC. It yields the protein CASRQGGQETQYF.

CDR3 DNA: TGTGCCAGCAGTGAGGGGGGGGGCGACGACTATGGCTACACCTTC. This translates into CASSEGGGDDYGYTF. The rearrangement uses TRBV6-1 and TRBJ1-2, with a tentative D call TRBD1 (6 bases). Trimming stripped 3 bases from V and 3 bases from J, with 14 bases between. CDR3 length: 15 amino acids. Germline-derived CDR1 and CDR2 are MNHNS and SASEGT.

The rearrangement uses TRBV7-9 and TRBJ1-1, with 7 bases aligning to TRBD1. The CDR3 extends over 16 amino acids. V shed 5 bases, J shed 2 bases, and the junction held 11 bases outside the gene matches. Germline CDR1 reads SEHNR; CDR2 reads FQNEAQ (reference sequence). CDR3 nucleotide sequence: TGTGCCAGCAGCACGGACAGGAATGAGATAAACACTGAAGCTTTCTTT. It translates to CASSTDRNEINTEAFF.

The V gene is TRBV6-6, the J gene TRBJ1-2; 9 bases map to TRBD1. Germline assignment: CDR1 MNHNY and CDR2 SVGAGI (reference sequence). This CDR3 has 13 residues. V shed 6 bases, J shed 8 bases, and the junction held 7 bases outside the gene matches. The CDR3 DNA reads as TGTGCCAGCAGCCGGGGACAGGGAGGAGGCTACACCTTC. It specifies CASSRGQGGGYTF.

CDR3 loop: CASSLAEGARTGELFF. In DNA, the CDR3 is TGTGCCAGCAGCTTAGCGGAGGGGGCGCGGACCGGGGAGCTGTTTTTT. The chain links TRBV7-9 to TRBJ2-2, with a tentative D call TRBD1 (7 bases). V dropped 0 bases and J dropped 5 bases, with 13 bases sitting between them. The germline gives CDR1 SEHNR, CDR2 FQNEAQ (reference sequence). The CDR3 sequence is 16 residues long.

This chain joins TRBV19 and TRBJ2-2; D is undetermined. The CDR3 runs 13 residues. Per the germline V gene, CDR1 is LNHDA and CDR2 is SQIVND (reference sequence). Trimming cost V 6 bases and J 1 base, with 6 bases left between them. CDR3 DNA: TGTGCCAGTAGCCCCCGGAACACCGGGGAGCTGTTTTTT. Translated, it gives CASSPRNTGELFF.

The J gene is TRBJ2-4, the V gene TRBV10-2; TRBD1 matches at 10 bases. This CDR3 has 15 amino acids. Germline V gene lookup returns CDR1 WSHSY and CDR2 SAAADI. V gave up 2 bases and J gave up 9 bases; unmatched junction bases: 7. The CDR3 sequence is CASSEGTGVGGIQYF. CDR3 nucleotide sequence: TGCGCCAGCAGTGAGGGGACAGGGGTTGGTGGCATTCAGTACTTC.

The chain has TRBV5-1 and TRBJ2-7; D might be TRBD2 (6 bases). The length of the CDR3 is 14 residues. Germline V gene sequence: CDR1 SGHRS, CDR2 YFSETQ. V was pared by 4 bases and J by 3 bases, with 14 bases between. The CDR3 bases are TGCGCCAGCAGCACCGAGCAGGGAGGCTACGAGCAGTACTTC. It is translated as CASSTEQGGYEQYF.

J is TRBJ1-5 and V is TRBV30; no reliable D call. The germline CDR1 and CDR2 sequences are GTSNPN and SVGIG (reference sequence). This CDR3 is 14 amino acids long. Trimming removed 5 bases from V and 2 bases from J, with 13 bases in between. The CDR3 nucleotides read TGTGCCTGGGACACTTCCCATGGCAATCAGCCCCAGCATTTT. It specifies CAWDTSHGNQPQHF.